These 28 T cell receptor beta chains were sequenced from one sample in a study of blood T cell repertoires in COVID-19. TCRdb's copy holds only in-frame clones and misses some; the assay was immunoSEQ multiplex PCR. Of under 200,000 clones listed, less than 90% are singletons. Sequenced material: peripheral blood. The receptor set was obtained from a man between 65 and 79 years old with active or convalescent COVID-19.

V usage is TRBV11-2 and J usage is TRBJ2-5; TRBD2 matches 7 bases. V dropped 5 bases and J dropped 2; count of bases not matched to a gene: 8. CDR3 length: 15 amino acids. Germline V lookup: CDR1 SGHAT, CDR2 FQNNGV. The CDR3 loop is CASSHGLGGQETQYF. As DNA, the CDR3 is TGTGCCAGCAGCCATGGGTTGGGGGGGCAAGAGACCCAGTACTTC.

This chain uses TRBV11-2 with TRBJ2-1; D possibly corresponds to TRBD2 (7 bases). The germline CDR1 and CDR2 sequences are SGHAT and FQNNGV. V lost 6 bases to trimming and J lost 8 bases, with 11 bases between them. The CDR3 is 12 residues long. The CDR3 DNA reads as TGTGCCAGCAGAGGGGGGGCCGATGAGCAGTTCTTC. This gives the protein CASRGGADEQFF.

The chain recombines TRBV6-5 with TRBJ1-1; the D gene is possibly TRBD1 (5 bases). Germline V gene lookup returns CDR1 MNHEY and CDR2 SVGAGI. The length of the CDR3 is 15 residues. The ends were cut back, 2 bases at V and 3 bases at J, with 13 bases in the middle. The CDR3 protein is CASSYTGLRHTEAFF. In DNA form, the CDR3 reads TGTGCCAGCAGTTACACGGGACTCCGGCACACTGAAGCTTTCTTT.

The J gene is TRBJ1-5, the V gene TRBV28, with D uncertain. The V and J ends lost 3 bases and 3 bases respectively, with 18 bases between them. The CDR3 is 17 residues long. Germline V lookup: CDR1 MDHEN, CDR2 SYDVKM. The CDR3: CASSFYGSWINNQPQHF. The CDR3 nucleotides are TGTGCCAGCAGTTTTTATGGGAGCTGGATAAACAATCAGCCCCAGCATTTT.

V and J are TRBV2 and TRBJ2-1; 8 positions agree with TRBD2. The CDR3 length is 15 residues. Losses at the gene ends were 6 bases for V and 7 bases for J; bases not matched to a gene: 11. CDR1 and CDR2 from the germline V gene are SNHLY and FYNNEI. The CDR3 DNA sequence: TGTGCCAGCAGACCACTAGCGGCGATCTGGAATGAGCAGTTCTTC. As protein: CASRPLAAIWNEQFF.

CDR3 sequence (DNA): TGTGCCAGCAGCCACCCGACAGGGTTCTATGGCTACACCTTC. This gives the protein CASSHPTGFYGYTF. J is TRBJ1-2 and V is TRBV5-4, with 7 positions matching TRBD1. The CDR3 is 14 residues long. The germline gives CDR1 SGHNT, CDR2 YYREEE (reference sequence). Trimming removed 4 bases from V and 4 bases from J; junction bases left unmatched: 7.

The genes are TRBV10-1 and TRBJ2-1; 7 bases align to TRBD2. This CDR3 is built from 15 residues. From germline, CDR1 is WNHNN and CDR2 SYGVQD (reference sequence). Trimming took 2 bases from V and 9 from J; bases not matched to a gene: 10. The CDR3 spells CASSETSGNLGEQFF. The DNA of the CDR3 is TGCGCCAGCAGTGAGACCAGCGGGAATTTGGGTGAGCAGTTCTTC.

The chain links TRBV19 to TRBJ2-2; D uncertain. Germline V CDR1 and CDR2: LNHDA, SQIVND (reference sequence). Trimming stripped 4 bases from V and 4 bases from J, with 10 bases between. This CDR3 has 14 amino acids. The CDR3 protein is CASSSRSITGELFF. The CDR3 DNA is TGTGCCAGTAGTAGTAGATCTATCACCGGGGAGCTGTTTTTT.

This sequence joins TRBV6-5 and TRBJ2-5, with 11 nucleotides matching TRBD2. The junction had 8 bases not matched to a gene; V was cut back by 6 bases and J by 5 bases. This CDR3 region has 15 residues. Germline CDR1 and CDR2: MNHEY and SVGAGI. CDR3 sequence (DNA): TGTGCCAGCAGCCGGGGGACTAGCGGAGGGGAGACCCAGTACTTC. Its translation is CASSRGTSGGETQYF.

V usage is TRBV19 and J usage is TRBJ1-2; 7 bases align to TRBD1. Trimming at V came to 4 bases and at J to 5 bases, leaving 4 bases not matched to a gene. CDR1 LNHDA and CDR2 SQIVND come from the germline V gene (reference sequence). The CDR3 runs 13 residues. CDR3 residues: CASSTGQRYGYTF. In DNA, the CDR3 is TGTGCCAGTAGTACGGGACAGAGGTATGGCTACACCTTC.

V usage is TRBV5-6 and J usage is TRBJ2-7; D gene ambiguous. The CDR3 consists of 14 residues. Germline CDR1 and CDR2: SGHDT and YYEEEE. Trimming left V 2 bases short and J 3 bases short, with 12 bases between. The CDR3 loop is CASSLGNRYYEQYF. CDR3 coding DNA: TGTGCCAGCAGCTTAGGTAACAGATACTACGAGCAGTACTTC. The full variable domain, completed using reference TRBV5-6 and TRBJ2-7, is DAGVTQSPTHLIKTRGQQVTLRCSPKSGHDTVSWYQQALGQGPQFIFQYYEEEERQRGNFPDRFSGHQFPNYSSELNVNALLLGDSALYLCASSLGNRYYEQYFGPGTRLTVT.

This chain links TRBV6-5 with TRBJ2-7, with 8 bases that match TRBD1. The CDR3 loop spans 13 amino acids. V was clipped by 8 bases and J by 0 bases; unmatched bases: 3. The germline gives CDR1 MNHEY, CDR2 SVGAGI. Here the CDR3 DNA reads TGTGCCAGCGGACAGGGCCTCTCCTACGAGCAGTACTTC. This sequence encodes CASGQGLSYEQYF.

The CDR3 DNA is TGTGCCAGCAGCATCCTAGGACAGGCGAACACCGGGGAGCTGTTTTTT. It is translated as CASSILGQANTGELFF. The V call is TRBV5-4, the J call TRBJ2-2; 7 positions match TRBD1. This CDR3 comprises 16 residues. With 4 bases clipped from V and 0 bases from J, the junction kept 6 bases outside the gene matches. Germline V gene sequence: CDR1 SGHNT, CDR2 YYREEE (reference sequence).

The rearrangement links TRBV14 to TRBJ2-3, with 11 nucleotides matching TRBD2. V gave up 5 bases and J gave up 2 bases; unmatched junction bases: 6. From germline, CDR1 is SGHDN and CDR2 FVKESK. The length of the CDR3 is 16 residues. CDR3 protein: CASSKVAGGLTDTQYF. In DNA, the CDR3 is TGTGCCAGCAGCAAGGTAGCGGGGGGGCTCACAGATACGCAGTATTTT. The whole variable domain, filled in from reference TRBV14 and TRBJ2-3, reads EAGVTQFPSHSVIEKGQTVTLRCDPISGHDNLYWYRRVMGKEIKFLLHFVKESKQDESGMPNNRFLAERTGGTYSTLKVQPAELEDSGVYFCASSKVAGGLTDTQYFGPGTRLTVL.

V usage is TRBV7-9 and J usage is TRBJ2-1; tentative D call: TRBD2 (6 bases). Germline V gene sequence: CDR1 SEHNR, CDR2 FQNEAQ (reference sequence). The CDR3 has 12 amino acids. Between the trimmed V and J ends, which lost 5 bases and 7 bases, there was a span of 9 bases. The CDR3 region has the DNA TGTGCCAGCAGCCGCGGAGGGAATGAGCAGTTCTTC. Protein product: CASSRGGNEQFF.

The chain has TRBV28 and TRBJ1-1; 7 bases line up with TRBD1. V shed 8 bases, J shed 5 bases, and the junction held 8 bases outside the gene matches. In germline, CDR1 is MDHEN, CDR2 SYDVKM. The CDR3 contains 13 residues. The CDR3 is CASGLGDRTEAFF. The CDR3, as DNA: TGTGCCAGCGGGCTAGGGGACAGAACTGAAGCTTTCTTT.

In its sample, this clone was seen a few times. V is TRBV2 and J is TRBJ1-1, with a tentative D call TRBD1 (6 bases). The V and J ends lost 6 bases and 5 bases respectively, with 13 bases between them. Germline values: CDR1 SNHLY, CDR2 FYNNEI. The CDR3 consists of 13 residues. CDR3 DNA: TGTGCCAGCAGAACCGGACAGTGGACTGAAGCTTTCTTT. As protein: CASRTGQWTEAFF.

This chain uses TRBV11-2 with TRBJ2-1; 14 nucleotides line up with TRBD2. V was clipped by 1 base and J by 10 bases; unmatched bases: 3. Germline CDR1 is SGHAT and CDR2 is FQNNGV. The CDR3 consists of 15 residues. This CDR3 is CASSLGGLAGAEQFF. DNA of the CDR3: TGTGCCAGCAGCTTAGGGGGACTAGCGGGAGCGGAGCAGTTCTTC.

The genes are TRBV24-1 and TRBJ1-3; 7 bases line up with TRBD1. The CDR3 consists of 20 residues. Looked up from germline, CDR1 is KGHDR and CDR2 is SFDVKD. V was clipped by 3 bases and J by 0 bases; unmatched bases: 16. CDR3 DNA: TGTGCCACCAGTGATCTCGCCGGGACAGAGAGTCCGATCTCTGGAAACACCATATATTTT. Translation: CATSDLAGTESPISGNTIYF.

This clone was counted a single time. CDR3 in DNA: TGCGCCAGCAGCCAAGGTCCAGGGGGGGAAAAACTGTTTTTT. It yields the protein CASSQGPGGEKLFF. This chain connects TRBV4-3 to TRBJ1-4; 7 bases match TRBD1. Germline trimming cut 1 base from V and 8 bases from J; bases unmatched to any gene: 4. The CDR3 contains 14 residues. Germline loops: CDR1 LGHNA, CDR2 YSLEER.

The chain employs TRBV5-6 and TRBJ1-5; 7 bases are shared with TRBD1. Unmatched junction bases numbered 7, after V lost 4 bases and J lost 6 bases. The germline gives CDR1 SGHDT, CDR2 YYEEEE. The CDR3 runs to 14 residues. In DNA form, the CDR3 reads TGTGCCAGCAGCAAGGACAGGACGGCTCAGCCCCAGCATTTT. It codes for CASSKDRTAQPQHF.

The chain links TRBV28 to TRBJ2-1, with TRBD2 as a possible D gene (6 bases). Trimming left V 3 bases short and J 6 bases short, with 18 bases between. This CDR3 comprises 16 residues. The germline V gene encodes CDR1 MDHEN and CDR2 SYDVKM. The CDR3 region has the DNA TGTGCCAGCAGTTTGGATTATTTAATGGAGGGCAATGAGCAGTTCTTC. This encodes CASSLDYLMEGNEQFF.

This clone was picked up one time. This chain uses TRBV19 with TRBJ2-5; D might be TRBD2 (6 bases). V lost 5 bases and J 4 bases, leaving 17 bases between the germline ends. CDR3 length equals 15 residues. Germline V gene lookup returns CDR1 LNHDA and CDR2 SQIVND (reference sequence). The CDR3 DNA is TGTGCCAGTAGTGCCCTCGGGGCGGGGAGAGAGACCCAGTACTTC. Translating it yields CASSALGAGRETQYF.

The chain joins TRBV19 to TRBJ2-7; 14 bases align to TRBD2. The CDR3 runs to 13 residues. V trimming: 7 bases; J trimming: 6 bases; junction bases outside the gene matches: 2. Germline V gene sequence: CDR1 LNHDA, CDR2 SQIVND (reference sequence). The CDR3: CASTGTSGSEQYF. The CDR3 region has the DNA TGTGCCAGTACCGGGACTAGCGGGAGCGAGCAGTACTTC.

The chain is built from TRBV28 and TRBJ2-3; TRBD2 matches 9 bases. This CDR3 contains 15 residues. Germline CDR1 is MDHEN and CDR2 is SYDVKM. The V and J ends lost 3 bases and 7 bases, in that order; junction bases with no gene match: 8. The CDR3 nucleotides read TGTGCCAGCAGTTTGGCGGGAGGGGGGGGCAATACGCAGTATTTT. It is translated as CASSLAGGGGNTQYF.

The DNA of the CDR3 is TGCGCCAGCAGCTACCGACAGGGTTTAATCCGATCACCCCTCCACTTT. Amino acid sequence: CASSYRQGLIRSPLHF. The V and J genes are TRBV5-1 and TRBJ1-6; 7 bases match TRBD1. This CDR3 spans 16 amino acids. From germline, CDR1 is SGHRS and CDR2 YFSETQ. V shed 3 bases, J shed 10 bases, and the junction held 13 bases outside the gene matches.

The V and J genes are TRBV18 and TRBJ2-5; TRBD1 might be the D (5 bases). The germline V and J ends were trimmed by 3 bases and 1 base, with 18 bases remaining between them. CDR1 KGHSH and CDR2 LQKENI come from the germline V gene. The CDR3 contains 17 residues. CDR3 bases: TGTGCCAGCTCACCTCTCAGAGACAGAAATTTCCAAGAGACCCAGTACTTC. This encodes CASSPLRDRNFQETQYF.

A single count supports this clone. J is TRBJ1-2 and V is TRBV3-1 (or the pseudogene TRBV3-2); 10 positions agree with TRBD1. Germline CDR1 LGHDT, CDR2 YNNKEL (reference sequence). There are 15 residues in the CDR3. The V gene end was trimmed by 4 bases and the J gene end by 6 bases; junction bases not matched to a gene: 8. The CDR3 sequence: CASSPRQGAGDGYTF. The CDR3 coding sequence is TGTGCCAGCAGCCCTCGACAGGGGGCGGGGGATGGCTACACCTTC.